This TCR beta chain is drawn from a study of blood T cell repertoires in COVID-19. Recruited during active infection, patients (from Seattle) were subsequently followed longitudinally. Per the original data handling: Amplification of reference gene primers was used by the study to estimate nucleated cell counts. Libraries were prepared by immunoSEQ multiplex PCR; TCRdb keeps only in-frame clonotypes and omits some of them. V and J calls plus clone size are reproduced from that table; the DNA served to infer D and trimming. The sample records 150,000 to 200,000 clones, roughly four fifths being singletons. The CDR3 totals 13 residues. Germline CDR1 LNHDA, CDR2 SQIVND (reference sequence). V was cut by 5 bases and J by 1 base, with 8 bases left in between.

The chain is built from TRBV19 and TRBJ1-1; D is ambiguous. The TCR originated in a woman of 80 years or more with COVID-19, enrolled during active disease. Material for sequencing was peripheral blood. CDR3 in DNA: TGTGCCAGTAGTGGCAGGAAGAACACTGAAGCTTTCTTT. It yields the protein CASSGRKNTEAFF. The full variable domain, its missing parts supplied by reference TRBV19 and TRBJ1-1, is DGGITQSPKYLFRKEGQNVTLSCEQNLNHDAMYWYRQDPGQGLRLIYYSQIVNDFQKGDIAEGYSVSREKKESFPLTVTSAQKNPTAFYLCASSGRKNTEAFFGQGTRLTVV.